This T cell receptor beta chain appears in the sequencing data of a study of T cells after yellow fever vaccination. Looked up from germline, CDR1 is SGHRS and CDR2 is YFSETQ. V was trimmed by 5 bases and J by 3 bases, leaving 12 bases between them. This CDR3 comprises 15 residues. TCRdb reprocessed the 5' RACE reads with MiXCR, giving one entry per CDR3 protein. The data show over 5,000 distinct CDR3 sequences, about 6.5% seen once. This clonotype was picked up many times. This TCR was recovered from a man aged 18 to 30 who received the YFV17D yellow fever vaccine. The chain combines TRBV5-1 with TRBJ1-6; TRBD1 might be the D (5 bases). The starting material was PBMCs, either bulk or a sorted T-cell subset (CD4+, CD8+, memory, or dextramer-sorted; not recorded which), obtained less than 16 days after the first yellow fever vaccination. CDR3 DNA: TGCGCCAGCAGATCGACAGAGATCTATAATTCACCCCTCCACTTT. Translating gives CASRSTEIYNSPLHF. Based on the CDR3 plus reference TRBV5-1 and TRBJ1-6, the full variable domain is KAGVTQTPRYLIKTRGQQVTLSCSPISGHRSVSWYQQTPGQGLQFLFEYFSETQRNKGNFPGRFSGRQFSNSRSEMNVSTLELGDSALYLCASRSTEIYNSPLHFGNGTRLTVT.